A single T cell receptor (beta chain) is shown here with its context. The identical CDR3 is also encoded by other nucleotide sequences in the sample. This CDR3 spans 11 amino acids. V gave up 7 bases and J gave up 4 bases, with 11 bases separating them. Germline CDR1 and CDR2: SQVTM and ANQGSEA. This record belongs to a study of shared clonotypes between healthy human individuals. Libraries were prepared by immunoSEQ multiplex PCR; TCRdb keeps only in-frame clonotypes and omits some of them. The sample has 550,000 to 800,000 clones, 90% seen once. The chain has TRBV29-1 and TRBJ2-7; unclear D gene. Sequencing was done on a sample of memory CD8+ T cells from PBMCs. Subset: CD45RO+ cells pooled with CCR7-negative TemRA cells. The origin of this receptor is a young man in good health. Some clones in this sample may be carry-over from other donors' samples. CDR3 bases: TGCAGCGCGTCGGGCGCTTACGAGCAGTACTTC. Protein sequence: CSASGAYEQYF.